The rows below give T cell receptor beta chains drawn from one sample of a study of blood T cell repertoires in COVID-19. The data were produced by immunoSEQ multiplex PCR, yet TCRdb's version contains in-frame clones alone and is incomplete. The table records approximately 140,000 clones, less than 90% of them present only once. The sequencing input was PBMCs or T cells enriched from blood (not recorded which). These receptors all stem from a woman in her forties or fifties who had recovered from COVID-19. The CDR3 runs from the conserved cysteine through the conserved F or W. The D gene is left open where the match is weak. Expanded clones are given a class, and other clones once, few, many or no size at all.

J,size,V,D,CDR3,DNA
TRBJ2-3,-,TRBV7-3,TRBD1,CASSLSRTGEGTDTQYF,TGTGCCAGCAGCTTATCCCGGACAGGGGAGGGCACAGATACGCAGTATTTT
TRBJ2-7,-,TRBV6-6,TRBD1,CASSTLASGQAYEQYF,TGTGCCAGCAGTACTTTAGCATCGGGACAGGCCTACGAGCAGTACTTC
TRBJ1-2,-,TRBV19,TRBD1,CASSTRQGFSSRYGYTF,TGTGCCAGTAGTACCCGACAGGGGTTCTCGTCTAGGTATGGCTACACCTTC
TRBJ2-5,-,TRBV3-1/TRBV3-2,TRBD2,CASSLLASGGAGTQYF,TGTGCCAGCAGCCTACTTGCTAGCGGGGGGGCGGGGACCCAGTACTTC
TRBJ2-1,-,TRBV2,-,CASSETRASGNEQFF,TGTGCCAGCAGTGAAACGAGGGCTTCGGGCAATGAGCAGTTCTTC
TRBJ2-7,-,TRBV11-1,-,CASSLDRVGHEQYF,TGTGCCAGCAGCTTAGACAGGGTCGGCCACGAGCAGTACTTC
TRBJ2-3,-,TRBV24-1,-,CATSDFGDTQYF,TGTGCCACCAGTGATTTCGGTGATACGCAGTATTTT
TRBJ1-1,-,TRBV28,-,CASHIGGLRNTEAFF,TGTGCCAGCCATATCGGGGGACTTCGGAACACTGAAGCTTTCTTT
TRBJ2-3,-,TRBV14,TRBD1,CASSQPDRGLTDTQYF,TGTGCCAGCAGCCAACCGGACAGGGGGCTAACAGATACGCAGTATTTT
TRBJ2-7,few,TRBV10-1,-,CASSDTLHEQYF,TGCGCCAGCTCGGACACACTTCACGAGCAGTACTTC
TRBJ1-1,-,TRBV12-3/TRBV12-4,-,CASSRGYTEAFF,TGTGCCAGCAGCCGAGGATACACTGAAGCTTTCTTT
TRBJ2-7,-,TRBV6-5,TRBD1,CASSYGDRDYEQYF,TGTGCCAGCAGTTATGGGGACAGGGACTACGAGCAGTACTTC
TRBJ2-2,few,TRBV5-1,TRBD1,CASRDAGTGHTGELFF,TGCGCCAGCAGGGATGCCGGGACAGGCCACACCGGGGAGCTGTTTTTT
TRBJ2-1,-,TRBV25-1,TRBD1,CASSLPGTGSNEQFF,TGTGCCAGCAGTCTTCCCGGGACAGGGAGCAATGAGCAGTTCTTC
TRBJ1-5,-,TRBV7-9,-,CASSLDLGGYQPQHF,TGTGCCAGCAGCTTAGATCTGGGGGGGTATCAGCCCCAGCATTTT
TRBJ1-5,-,TRBV18,-,CASSPLEPGANQPQHF,TGTGCCAGCTCACCACTTGAACCAGGGGCCAATCAGCCCCAGCATTTT
TRBJ1-2,few,TRBV4-2,TRBD1,CASSQGPTGGTNYGYTF,TGTGCCAGCAGCCAAGGCCCGACAGGGGGGACAAACTATGGCTACACCTTC
TRBJ1-1,-,TRBV10-3,-,CAAGTRNAEAFF,TGTGCCGCCGGGACACGCAACGCTGAAGCTTTCTTT